The subject of this entry is one T cell receptor (beta chain). In the authors' workflow: Amplification of reference gene primers was used by the study to estimate nucleated cell counts. Using immunoSEQ multiplex PCR, the repertoire was profiled, and TCRdb retains in-frame clones only, with some absent. V and J calls and clone size are copied from that table; D and trimming were computed from the DNA. The table has tens of thousands of clones, approximately 90% seen once. The record originates from a study of blood T cell repertoires in COVID-19. The wider study: Acute and convalescent COVID-19 samples came from the United States, Italy and Spain. Sample material is recorded as cDNA or gDNA derived from T cells, B-cell-depleted T cells, or PBMCs.

This CDR3 spans 18 amino acids. Sequencing was carried out using peripheral blood. The clonotype comes from a woman aged 80 or over with active COVID-19. This sequence joins TRBV12-2 and TRBJ2-1; TRBD2 is taken as the D call from the table, unchecked against the DNA. TRBV12-2 corresponds to a pseudogene. The CDR3 reads CASRSLQRVAAVYNEQFF. The CDR3 DNA follows: TGTGCAAGTCGCTCTCTCCAACGGGTTGCGGCCGTCTACAATGAGCAGTTCTTC.